The next 29 T cell receptor beta chains were all read from a single sample in a study of CD8 T cells in ankylosing spondylitis. Study results and caveats: Blood from ankylosing spondylitis patients appeared to carry a characteristic roughly eight-variant TCR beta motif.

Their antigens remain unidentified. TCRdb reprocessed the 5' RACE reads with MiXCR, giving one entry per CDR3 protein. The sample includes more than 250,000 distinct CDR3 sequences, 6.5% to 10% of them seen just once. The sample comprised blood, either unsorted or a sorted T cell fraction (not recorded which). Source of these receptors: a male donor with ankylosing spondylitis.

This clonotype was detected ten times or more. V is TRBV12-3 or TRBV12-4 and J is TRBJ1-1; unclear D gene. V lost 6 bases and J 6 bases, leaving 17 bases between the germline ends. There are 14 residues in the CDR3. The CDR3: CASSPPGEGPEAFF. In DNA, the CDR3 is TGTGCCAGCAGCCCCCCGGGAGAAGGCCCTGAAGCTTTCTTT.

DNA for the CDR3: TGTGCCATCAGTAAACTAGCGGAAGACAATGAGCAGTTCTTC. It translates to CAISKLAEDNEQFF. This chain connects TRBV10-3 to TRBJ2-1, with TRBD2 matching 8 bases. Germline CDR1 and CDR2: ENHRY and SYGVKD. V trimming: 5 bases; J trimming: 5 bases; junction bases outside the gene matches: 5. CDR3 length: 14 residues.

In this sample, this clonotype turned up a few times. The rearrangement joins TRBV5-1 to TRBJ2-3; D is possibly TRBD2 (6 bases). Deletions cut 5 bases from V and 2 bases from J, with 9 bases between. The CDR3 sequence is 13 residues long. The V gene's germline CDR1 is SGHRS and CDR2 YFSETQ. DNA for the CDR3: TGCGCCAGCAGAGGCGGGACCACAGATACGCAGTATTTT. Translating gives CASRGGTTDTQYF.

V and J are TRBV11-3 and TRBJ2-5, with D perhaps matching TRBD1 (6 bases). Germline V gives CDR1 SGHNT, CDR2 YENEEA. CDR3 size: 15 residues. V lost 5 bases and J 4 bases, leaving 17 bases between the germline ends. CDR3 in DNA: TGTGCCAGCAGCCAACCGACACAGGGTTCAGAGACCCAGTACTTC. It encodes CASSQPTQGSETQYF.

This clonotype was seen only a few times. V usage is TRBV6-5 and J usage is TRBJ2-7; D is tentatively TRBD1 or TRBD2 (5 bases each). V lost 2 bases and J 2 bases, leaving 10 bases between the germline ends. Germline V gene lookup returns CDR1 MNHEY and CDR2 SVGAGI. The CDR3 runs to 14 residues. CDR3 in DNA: TGTGCCAGCAGTTACCGGGACCGGGCCTACGAGCAGTACTTC. This codes for CASSYRDRAYEQYF.

The chain joins TRBV27 to TRBJ2-7, with a tentative D call TRBD2 (5 bases). This CDR3 is built from 13 residues. Germline V gives CDR1 MNHEY, CDR2 SMNVEV (reference sequence). V was pared by 0 bases and J by 10 bases, with 13 bases between. The CDR3 protein is CASSLSPGLLQYF. The CDR3 nucleotides read TGTGCCAGCAGTTTATCTCCTGGACTCTTACAGTACTTC.

This clonotype was counted many times. This sequence joins TRBV29-1 and TRBJ2-3; TRBD2 matches at 7 bases. The CDR3 runs 18 residues. The junction had 23 bases not matched to a gene; V was cut back by 3 bases and J by 8 bases. Germline V gives CDR1 SQVTM, CDR2 ANQGSEA. The CDR3 reads CSVERGVGGVSFRGTQYF. As DNA, the CDR3 is TGCAGCGTTGAGAGGGGTGTGGGGGGGGTTTCTTTTCGAGGTACGCAGTATTTT.

This clonotype was recorded at least ten times. This chain connects TRBV11-2 to TRBJ2-2; 9 bases are a match to TRBD2. Germline V gene lookup returns CDR1 SGHAT and CDR2 FQNNGV. The CDR3 extends over 15 amino acids. V shed 1 base and J 5 bases; nucleotides not matched to a gene: 2. The CDR3 protein is CASSLGGLATGELFF. In DNA, the CDR3 is TGTGCCAGCAGCTTAGGGGGACTAGCAACCGGGGAGCTGTTTTTT.

In its sample, this clonotype was seen a few times. The rearrangement joins TRBV5-4 to TRBJ1-2; 7 nucleotides align to TRBD1. The CDR3 length is 15 residues. Germline assignment: CDR1 SGHNT and CDR2 YYREEE (reference sequence). V dropped 3 bases and J dropped 4; count of bases not matched to a gene: 9. In DNA form, the CDR3 reads TGTGCCAGCAGCTCGGGGACAGCAAATCTCTATGGCTACACCTTC. Translating it yields CASSSGTANLYGYTF.

This clonotype has a count of ten or more. The CDR3 sequence: CASSFQVNTGELFF. In DNA form, the CDR3 reads TGTGCCAGCAGTTTTCAAGTAAACACCGGGGAGCTGTTTTTT. This chain links TRBV27 with TRBJ2-2; unclear D gene. The V gene lost 3 bases and the J gene lost 2 bases, with 7 bases spanning the gap. The CDR3 runs to 14 residues. The germline V gene has CDR1 MNHEY and CDR2 SMNVEV (reference sequence).

The chain carries TRBV27 and TRBJ2-5; TRBD1 agrees at 9 bases. CDR3 length equals 17 residues. V was pared by 5 bases and J by 5 bases, with 15 bases of the junction left unmatched. In germline, CDR1 is MNHEY, CDR2 SMNVEV (reference sequence). CDR3 amino acids: CASSPRQGTGLGETQYF. The CDR3 bases are TGTGCCAGCAGTCCACGGCAGGGGACAGGGCTAGGGGAGACCCAGTACTTC.

In this sample, this clonotype turned up a few times. The rearrangement joins TRBV4-2 to TRBJ2-7; TRBD2 matches 12 bases. Germline assignment: CDR1 LGHNA and CDR2 YNFKEQ. J was trimmed by 1 base and V by 4 bases; bases with no gene match: 26. There are 23 residues in the CDR3. In DNA form, the CDR3 reads TGTGCCAGCAGCCCCCCGGCCGGCACTACGGGACTAGCGGGTCCGAGAGGGTCCTACGAGCAGTACTTC. This gives the protein CASSPPAGTTGLAGPRGSYEQYF.

This clonotype was seen more than once but under ten times. The chain is built from TRBV6-1 and TRBJ2-7, with TRBD2 matching over 13 bases. With 4 bases clipped from V and 5 bases from J, the junction kept 8 bases outside the gene matches. The CDR3 is 16 residues long. From germline, CDR1 is MNHNS and CDR2 SASEGT. Here the CDR3 DNA reads TGTGCCAGCAGTGCCTCGGGACTAGCGGGACTCAACGAGCAGTACTTC. Translation: CASSASGLAGLNEQYF.

For the CDR3, the DNA is TGCGCCAGCAGCTTTTTCGGCCGTAATACATACAATGAGCAGTTCTTC. As protein: CASSFFGRNTYNEQFF. This chain links TRBV5-1 with TRBJ2-1; D remains unclear. The V end lost 2 bases, the J end lost 4 bases, and 16 bases lay between the germline ends. Germline lookup yields CDR1 SGHRS and CDR2 YFSETQ. This CDR3 has 16 residues.

The chain employs TRBV24-1 and TRBJ2-3; D is undetermined. CDR3 size: 13 residues. Germline assignment: CDR1 KGHDR and CDR2 SFDVKD. V was clipped by 4 bases and J by 3 bases, with 7 bases between them. CDR3 nucleotide sequence: TGTGCCACCAGTGACCCCAAGACAGATACGCAGTATTTT. Translated, it gives CATSDPKTDTQYF.

This clonotype turned up a few times. The J gene is TRBJ2-7, the V gene TRBV27; 7 bases agree with TRBD2. Germline V CDR1 and CDR2: MNHEY, SMNVEV (reference sequence). CDR3 length: 14 amino acids. J lost 4 bases, V lost 0 bases, and 3 bases had no gene match. The CDR3 nucleotides are TGTGCCAGCAGTTTATCGAGACTAGCATACGAGCAGTACTTC. Its protein product is CASSLSRLAYEQYF.

As regards this clonotype: One junction end disagrees with the germline gene, perhaps due to a read error. The chain has TRBV7-2 and TRBJ2-7; D possibly corresponds to TRBD1 (5 bases). CDR1 and CDR2 from the germline V gene are SGHTA and FQGNSA. The CDR3 totals 14 residues. The CDR3 region has the DNA TGTGCCAGCCGCTTTAGTGACAGAACCTACGAGCAGTACTTC. Protein: CASRFSDRTYEQYF.

The chain recombines TRBV28 with TRBJ2-1, with 11 bases lining up with TRBD2. The CDR3 runs to 15 residues. The V gene end was trimmed by 8 bases and the J gene end by 11 bases; junction bases not matched to a gene: 14. CDR1 is MDHEN, CDR2 SYDVKM, per germline. The CDR3, as DNA: TGTGCCAGCGGTACCGGGACTAGCGGATTCCTACAGCAGTTCTTC. Protein sequence: CASGTGTSGFLQQFF.

This clonotype has more than one count but fewer than ten. The chain combines TRBV25-1 with TRBJ2-2, with 14 nucleotides matching TRBD2. Trimming removed 6 bases from V and 2 bases from J; junction bases left unmatched: 5. Germline CDR1 reads MGHDK; CDR2 reads SYGVNS. This CDR3 spans 17 amino acids. The CDR3 DNA reads TGTGCCAGCAGCGGACTAGCGGGAGGAGTAAACACCGGGGAGCTGTTTTTT. Its protein product is CASSGLAGGVNTGELFF.

In this sample, this clonotype turned up many times. This rearrangement joins TRBV4-3 to TRBJ2-1, with a weak D call TRBD2 (6 bases). The CDR3 is made up of 13 amino acids. The V end lost 4 bases, the J end lost 10 bases, and 14 bases lay between the germline ends. Germline-derived CDR1 and CDR2 are LGHNA and YSLEER. The CDR3 DNA is TGCGCCAGCAGCCTCCGACCTAGCGCCGAGCAGTTCTTC. Its protein is CASSLRPSAEQFF.

In this sample, this clonotype turned up a few times. The V gene is TRBV11-2, the J gene TRBJ2-1, with 12 bases identical to TRBD2. Germline-derived CDR1 and CDR2 are SGHAT and FQNNGV. The CDR3 is made up of 14 amino acids. Losses at the gene ends were 3 bases for V and 8 bases for J; bases not matched to a gene: 2. The DNA for the CDR3 is TGTGCCAGCAGCTTTCTAGCGGGAGGGCATGAGCAGTTCTTC. This translates into CASSFLAGGHEQFF.

This clonotype was observed a handful of times. The gene calls are TRBV25-1 and TRBJ1-4; D possibly corresponds to TRBD1 (6 bases). The CDR3 length is 15 residues. The V gene's germline CDR1 is MGHDK and CDR2 SYGVNS. Trimming stripped 6 bases from V and 4 bases from J, with 15 bases between. CDR3: CASSDSGARNEKLFF. The CDR3 nucleotides read TGTGCCAGCAGCGACTCAGGGGCCCGTAATGAAAAACTGTTTTTT.

This chain uses TRBV9 with TRBJ2-4; D possibly corresponds to TRBD2 (5 bases). Germline V CDR1 and CDR2: SGDLS, YYNGEE. The CDR3 consists of 15 residues. V lost 1 base, J lost 0 bases, and 8 bases lay in between. This CDR3 is CASSVSGIAKNIQYF. For the CDR3, the DNA is TGTGCCAGCAGCGTAAGCGGCATAGCCAAAAACATTCAGTACTTC.

This sequence joins TRBV20-1 and TRBJ2-5, with 9 bases lining up with TRBD2. Germline V gene lookup returns CDR1 DFQATT and CDR2 SNEGSKA (reference sequence). Trimming at V came to 1 base and at J to 2 bases, leaving 5 bases not matched to a gene. This CDR3 contains 15 residues. The CDR3 DNA follows: TGCAGTGCTAGAGCGCCAGCGGGAGGTCAAGAGACCCAGTACTTC. Translating it yields CSARAPAGGQETQYF.

This clonotype occurred many times. This chain uses TRBV12-3 or TRBV12-4 with TRBJ2-1; TRBD2 agrees at 8 bases. V trimming: 3 bases; J trimming: 4 bases; junction bases outside the gene matches: 5. CDR3 length: 15 amino acids. CDR3: CASSFSTSGYNEQFF. The CDR3 bases are TGTGCCAGCAGTTTCAGTACTAGCGGTTACAATGAGCAGTTCTTC.

This clonotype was seen at least ten times. The chain combines TRBV6-1 with TRBJ1-5; unclear D gene. CDR3 length: 14 amino acids. Germline V gene lookup returns CDR1 MNHNS and CDR2 SASEGT. V lost 0 bases to trimming and J lost 8 bases, with 11 bases between them. The CDR3 region is CASSEAKAIKPQHF. CDR3 in DNA: TGTGCCAGCAGTGAAGCGAAAGCAATTAAGCCCCAGCATTTT.

In this sample, this clonotype turned up a few times. The rearrangement uses TRBV5-1 and TRBJ2-5; D not resolved. The V gene's germline CDR1 is SGHRS and CDR2 YFSETQ. This CDR3 has 14 amino acids. V dropped 0 bases and J dropped 0 bases, with 6 bases sitting between them. As DNA, the CDR3 is TGCGCCAGCAGCTTGGTGCTGGACCAAGAGACCCAGTACTTC. The encoded protein is CASSLVLDQETQYF.

This clonotype was counted only a few times. The gene calls are TRBV3-1 and TRBJ2-7, with a weak D call TRBD1 (6 bases). CDR1 and CDR2 (germline): LGHDT, YNNKEL (reference sequence). The CDR3 spans 14 residues. Deletions cut 2 bases from V and 3 bases from J, with 11 bases between. The CDR3 coding sequence is TGTGCCAGCAGCCAACAGGGGTTTGTCTACGAGCAGTACTTC. Its translation is CASSQQGFVYEQYF.

The table lists this clonotype with many counts. V and J are TRBV9 and TRBJ2-1; D is possibly TRBD2 (6 bases). Per the germline V gene, CDR1 is SGDLS and CDR2 is YYNGEE. V was shortened by 0 bases and J by 3 bases, with 10 bases between the two germline ends. The CDR3 covers 15 residues. CDR3 in amino acids: CASSVAGTGYNEQFF. Here the CDR3 DNA reads TGTGCCAGCAGCGTAGCGGGGACTGGCTACAATGAGCAGTTCTTC.